The 15 T cell receptor beta chains below all came from one sample that was sequenced in a study of T cell responses to AZD1222 COVID-19 vaccine. Measured with immunoSEQ multiplex PCR; TCRdb has only the in-frame clones, and not every one. Among more than 95,000 clones listed, roughly 88% were seen once. Source: peripheral blood, taken on day 0 of AZD1222 vaccination. The receptors come from an adult in good health.

V gene TRBV5-1 combines with J gene TRBJ1-4; 8 nucleotides agree with TRBD1. CDR1 SGHRS and CDR2 YFSETQ come from the germline V gene. V shed 6 bases, J shed 8 bases, and the junction held 12 bases outside the gene matches. The CDR3 sequence is 15 residues long. The CDR3 sequence: CASTPGQVEREKLFF. CDR3 bases: TGCGCCAGCACCCCGGGACAGGTTGAGAGAGAAAAACTGTTTTTT.

V usage is TRBV19 and J usage is TRBJ2-7, with a possible D match to TRBD2 (5 bases). The germline V gene encodes CDR1 LNHDA and CDR2 SQIVND (reference sequence). This CDR3 region has 15 residues. Trimming cost V 5 bases and J 2 bases, with 16 bases left between them. The CDR3 DNA reads as TGTGCCAGTAGTCCCCTCGGAAGCGGCCCCTACGAGCAGTACTTC. Translation gives CASSPLGSGPYEQYF.

The chain combines TRBV5-1 with TRBJ1-1, with D unclear. The CDR3 runs 14 residues. CDR1 is SGHRS, CDR2 YFSETQ, per germline. Trimming shortened V by 6 bases and J by 6 bases, and 18 bases separated the two germline ends. The CDR3 nucleotides read TGCGCCAGCACCCTGGACCCGGGGTTGCCTGAAGCTTTCTTT. It codes for CASTLDPGLPEAFF. Drawing the rest from reference TRBV5-1 and TRBJ1-1, the complete variable domain is KAGVTQTPRYLIKTRGQQVTLSCSPISGHRSVSWYQQTPGQGLQFLFEYFSETQRNKGNFPGRFSGRQFSNSRSEMNVSTLELGDSALYLCASTLDPGLPEAFFGQGTRLTVV.

This chain uses TRBV11-2 with TRBJ2-7; D may be TRBD2 (6 bases). CDR1 is SGHAT, CDR2 FQNNGV, per germline. Trimming left V 2 bases short and J 2 bases short, with 7 bases between. The CDR3 totals 13 residues. CDR3 sequence reads: CASSLWGAYEQYF. For the CDR3, the DNA is TGTGCCAGCAGCTTATGGGGGGCCTACGAGCAGTACTTC.

The genes are TRBV5-8 and TRBJ2-5; D is unclear. This CDR3 contains 13 residues. With 4 bases removed from V and 8 bases from J, the gap between germline ends came to 15 bases. From germline, CDR1 is SGHTS and CDR2 YDEGEE. The CDR3, as DNA: TGTGCCAGCAGCCTGGACGGGCAGGAAACCCAGTACTTC. It codes for CASSLDGQETQYF.

The genes are TRBV7-3 and TRBJ2-7; D remains unclear. The CDR3 contains 14 residues. Germline lookup yields CDR1 SGHTA and CDR2 FQGTGA. V was clipped by 5 bases and J by 5 bases, with 16 bases between them. The CDR3, as DNA: TGTGCCAGCAGCCCGGGCCCCAGTGCCCACGAGCAGTACTTC. Amino acids: CASSPGPSAHEQYF.

The CDR3 loop reads CAISESRNNLNTEAFF. The DNA for the CDR3 is TGTGCCATCAGTGAGTCGCGGAACAACTTGAACACTGAAGCTTTCTTT. The rearrangement uses TRBV10-3 and TRBJ1-1; D ambiguous. CDR3 size: 16 residues. CDR1 is ENHRY, CDR2 SYGVKD, per germline. V lost 0 bases and J 0 bases, leaving 11 bases between the germline ends.

The genes are TRBV3-1 (or the pseudogene TRBV3-2) and TRBJ2-7; D possibly corresponds to TRBD2 (6 bases). Looked up from germline, CDR1 is LGHDT and CDR2 is YNNKEL (reference sequence). Between the trimmed V and J ends, which lost 0 bases and 5 bases, there was a span of 17 bases. The CDR3 runs 16 residues. CDR3 bases: TGTGCCAGCAGCCAAGATCCCGCCCTAGCGACGGACGAGCAGTACTTC. Translation gives CASSQDPALATDEQYF.

The chain recombines TRBV7-9 with TRBJ2-7; no firm D call. The length of the CDR3 is 14 residues. Trimming took 5 bases from V and 2 from J, leaving 13 bases between them. Germline CDR1 reads SEHNR; CDR2 reads FQNEAQ (reference sequence). The CDR3 spells CASSRAGSAYEQYF. The CDR3 nucleotides are TGTGCCAGCAGCCGGGCAGGTTCTGCCTACGAGCAGTACTTC.

The chain combines TRBV5-5 with TRBJ2-7, with D perhaps TRBD1 or TRBD2 (5 bases each). The CDR3 loop spans 14 amino acids. V was trimmed by 3 bases and J by 3 bases, leaving 13 bases between them. Looked up from germline, CDR1 is SGHKS and CDR2 is YYEKEE (reference sequence). The chain's CDR3 is CASSWGTGNYEQYF. The CDR3 DNA is TGTGCCAGCAGCTGGGGGACGGGAAACTACGAGCAGTACTTC. The whole variable domain, remainder taken from reference TRBV5-5 and TRBJ2-7, is DAGVTQSPTHLIKTRGQQVTLRCSPISGHKSVSWYQQVLGQGPQFIFQYYEKEERGRGNFPDRFSARQFPNYSSELNVNALLLGDSALYLCASSWGTGNYEQYFGPGTRLTVT.

The chain uses TRBV19 and TRBJ1-4; D is perhaps TRBD1 (5 bases). The CDR3 has 16 residues. From germline, CDR1 is LNHDA and CDR2 SQIVND (reference sequence). V was shortened by 5 bases and J by 0 bases, with 13 bases between the two germline ends. CDR3 coding DNA: TGTGCCAGTAGTTCCGGGGGATTAGCAACTAATGAAAAACTGTTTTTT. Its translation is CASSSGGLATNEKLFF.

J is TRBJ1-5 and V is TRBV28, with 8 bases matching TRBD1. V trimming: 3 bases; J trimming: 7 bases; junction bases outside the gene matches: 8. Per the germline V gene, CDR1 is MDHEN and CDR2 is SYDVKM. The CDR3 has 15 amino acids. The CDR3 protein is CASSLGRGPNQPQHF. The CDR3 coding sequence is TGTGCCAGCAGTTTGGGCAGGGGGCCAAACCAGCCCCAGCATTTT.

The chain carries TRBV19 and TRBJ1-2; the match to TRBD1 covers 11 bases. This CDR3 is 15 amino acids long. Germline trimming cut 4 bases from V and 5 bases from J; bases unmatched to any gene: 6. From germline, CDR1 is LNHDA and CDR2 SQIVND (reference sequence). The CDR3 DNA reads as TGTGCCAGTAGTACCACCAGGGACAGGGGGTATGGCTACACCTTC. Its translation is CASSTTRDRGYGYTF. Drawing the rest from reference TRBV19 and TRBJ1-2, the complete variable domain is DGGITQSPKYLFRKEGQNVTLSCEQNLNHDAMYWYRQDPGQGLRLIYYSQIVNDFQKGDIAEGYSVSREKKESFPLTVTSAQKNPTAFYLCASSTTRDRGYGYTFGSGTRLTVV.

The rearrangement joins TRBV7-8 to TRBJ2-7; 8 nucleotides align to TRBD2. Germline V gene data show CDR1 as SGHVS and CDR2 as FQNEAQ. The V and J ends lost 1 base and 3 bases, in that order; junction bases with no gene match: 11. This CDR3 is 17 amino acids long. CDR3 loop: CASSLVGPTSGYYEQYF. CDR3 DNA: TGTGCCAGCAGCTTAGTGGGCCCAACTAGCGGTTACTACGAGCAGTACTTC.

The chain is built from TRBV5-6 and TRBJ2-7; D remains ambiguous. Trimming removed 4 bases from V and 3 bases from J, with 11 bases in between. CDR1 and CDR2 (germline): SGHDT, YYEEEE. The CDR3 covers 13 residues. The CDR3 nucleotides read TGTGCCAGCAGCATCGGCCCGGTCTACGAGCAGTACTTC. Protein sequence: CASSIGPVYEQYF.